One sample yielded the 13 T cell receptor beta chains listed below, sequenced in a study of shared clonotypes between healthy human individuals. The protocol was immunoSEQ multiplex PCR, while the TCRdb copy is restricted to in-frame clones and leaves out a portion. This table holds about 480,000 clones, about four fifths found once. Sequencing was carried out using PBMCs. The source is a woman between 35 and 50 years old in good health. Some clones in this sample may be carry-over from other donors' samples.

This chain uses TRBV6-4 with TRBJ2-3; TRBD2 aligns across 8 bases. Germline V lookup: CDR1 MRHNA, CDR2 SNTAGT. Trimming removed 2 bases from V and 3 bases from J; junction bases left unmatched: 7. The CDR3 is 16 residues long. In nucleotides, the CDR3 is TGTGCCAGCAGTGACACGGGACTAGGGGATACAGATACGCAGTATTTT. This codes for CASSDTGLGDTDTQYF.

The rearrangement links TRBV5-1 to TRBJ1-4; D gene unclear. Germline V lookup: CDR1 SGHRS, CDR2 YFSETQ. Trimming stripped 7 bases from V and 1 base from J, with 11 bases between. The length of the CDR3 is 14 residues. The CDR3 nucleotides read TGCGCCAGCGGGCAGAGGAGAACTAATGAAAAACTGTTTTTT. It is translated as CASGQRRTNEKLFF.

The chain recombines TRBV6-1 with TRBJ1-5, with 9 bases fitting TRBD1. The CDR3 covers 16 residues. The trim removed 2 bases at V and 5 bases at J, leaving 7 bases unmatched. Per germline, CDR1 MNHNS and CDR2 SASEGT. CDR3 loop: CASSETWGQGYQPQHF. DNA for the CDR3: TGTGCCAGCAGTGAAACCTGGGGACAGGGATATCAGCCCCAGCATTTT.

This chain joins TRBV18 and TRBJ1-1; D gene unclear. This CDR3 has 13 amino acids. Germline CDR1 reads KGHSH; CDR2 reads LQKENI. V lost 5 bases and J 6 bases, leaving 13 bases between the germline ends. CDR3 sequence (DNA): TGTGCCAGCTCAACCGGGGAGGGCTCTGAAGCTTTCTTT. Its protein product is CASSTGEGSEAFF.

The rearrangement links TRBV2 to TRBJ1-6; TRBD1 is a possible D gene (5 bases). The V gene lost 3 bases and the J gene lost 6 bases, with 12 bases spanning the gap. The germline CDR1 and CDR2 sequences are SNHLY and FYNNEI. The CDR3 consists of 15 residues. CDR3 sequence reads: CASSEVRGTNSPLHF. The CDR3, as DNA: TGTGCCAGCAGTGAGGTCCGGGGCACTAATTCACCCCTCCACTTT. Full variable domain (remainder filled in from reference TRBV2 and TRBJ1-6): EPEVTQTPSHQVTQMGQEVILRCVPISNHLYFYWYRQILGQKVEFLVSFYNNEISEKSEIFDDQFSVERPDGSNFTLKIRSTKLEDSAMYFCASSEVRGTNSPLHFGNGTRLTVT.

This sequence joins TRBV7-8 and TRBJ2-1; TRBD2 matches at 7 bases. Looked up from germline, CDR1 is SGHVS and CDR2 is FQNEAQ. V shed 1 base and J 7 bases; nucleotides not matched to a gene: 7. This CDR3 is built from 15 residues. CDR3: CASSLEAGVVNEQFF. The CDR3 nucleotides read TGTGCCAGCAGCTTAGAGGCGGGAGTGGTTAATGAGCAGTTCTTC.

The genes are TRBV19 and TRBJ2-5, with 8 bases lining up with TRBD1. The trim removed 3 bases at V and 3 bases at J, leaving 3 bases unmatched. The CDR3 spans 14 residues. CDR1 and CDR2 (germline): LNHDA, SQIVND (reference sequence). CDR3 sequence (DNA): TGTGCCAGTAGTATGGGGACAGGAGAAGAGACCCAGTACTTC. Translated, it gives CASSMGTGEETQYF.

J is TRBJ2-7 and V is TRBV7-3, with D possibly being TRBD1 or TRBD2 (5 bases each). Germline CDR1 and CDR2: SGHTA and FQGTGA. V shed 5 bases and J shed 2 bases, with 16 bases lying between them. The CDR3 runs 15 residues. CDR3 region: CASSPTGTGPYEQYF. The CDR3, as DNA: TGTGCCAGCAGCCCAACCGGGACCGGGCCCTACGAGCAGTACTTC.

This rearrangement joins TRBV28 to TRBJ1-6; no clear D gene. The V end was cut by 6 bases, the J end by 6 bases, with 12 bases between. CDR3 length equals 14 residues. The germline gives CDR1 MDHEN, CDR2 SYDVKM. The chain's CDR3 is CASSRRGFNSPLHF. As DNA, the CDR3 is TGTGCCAGCAGCCGCAGAGGGTTTAATTCACCCCTCCACTTT.

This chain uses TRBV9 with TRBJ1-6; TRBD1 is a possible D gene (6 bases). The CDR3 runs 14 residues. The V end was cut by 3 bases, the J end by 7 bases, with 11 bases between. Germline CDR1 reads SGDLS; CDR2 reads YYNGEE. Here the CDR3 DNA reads TGTGCCAGCAGCGGATCAACAGGGAATTCACCCCTCCACTTT. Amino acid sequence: CASSGSTGNSPLHF.

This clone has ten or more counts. The CDR3 sequence is CAIHDGGGKDTQYF. In DNA form, the CDR3 reads TGTGCCATCCACGACGGAGGGGGCAAGGATACGCAGTATTTT. The genes are TRBV7-9 and TRBJ2-3; possible D gene TRBD1, 7 bases. This CDR3 has 14 residues. CDR1 is SEHNR and CDR2 is FQNEAQ in the germline V gene (reference sequence). Trimming removed 10 bases at V and 6 bases at J, with 20 bases between.

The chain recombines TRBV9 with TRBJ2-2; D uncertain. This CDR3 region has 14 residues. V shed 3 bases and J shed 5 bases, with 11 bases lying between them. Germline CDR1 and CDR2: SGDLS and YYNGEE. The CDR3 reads CASSARVGTGELFF. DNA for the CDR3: TGTGCCAGCAGCGCACGTGTTGGGACCGGGGAGCTGTTTTTT.

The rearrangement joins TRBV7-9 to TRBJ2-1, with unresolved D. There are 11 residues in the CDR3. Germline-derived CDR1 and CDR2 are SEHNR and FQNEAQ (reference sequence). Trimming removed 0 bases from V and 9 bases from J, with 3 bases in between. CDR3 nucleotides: TGTGCCAGCAGCTTAGCGAGTGAGCAGTTCTTC. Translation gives CASSLASEQFF.